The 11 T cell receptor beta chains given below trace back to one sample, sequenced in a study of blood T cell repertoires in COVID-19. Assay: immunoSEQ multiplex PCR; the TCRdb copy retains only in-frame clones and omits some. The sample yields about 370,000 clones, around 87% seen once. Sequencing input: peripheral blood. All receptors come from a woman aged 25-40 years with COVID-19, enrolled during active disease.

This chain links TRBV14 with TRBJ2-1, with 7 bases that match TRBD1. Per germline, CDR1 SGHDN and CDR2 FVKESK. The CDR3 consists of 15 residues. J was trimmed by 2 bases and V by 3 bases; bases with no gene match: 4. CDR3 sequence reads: CASSHGTVTYNEQFF. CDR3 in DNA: TGTGCCAGCAGCCATGGGACAGTGACCTACAATGAGCAGTTCTTC.

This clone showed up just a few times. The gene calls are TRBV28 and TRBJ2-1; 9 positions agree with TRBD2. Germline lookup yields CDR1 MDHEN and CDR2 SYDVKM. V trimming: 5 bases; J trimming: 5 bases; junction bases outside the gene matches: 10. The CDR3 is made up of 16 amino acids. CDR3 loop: CASSRLGTSSNNEQFF. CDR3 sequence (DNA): TGTGCCAGCAGTCGGTTAGGGACTAGCAGCAACAATGAGCAGTTCTTC.

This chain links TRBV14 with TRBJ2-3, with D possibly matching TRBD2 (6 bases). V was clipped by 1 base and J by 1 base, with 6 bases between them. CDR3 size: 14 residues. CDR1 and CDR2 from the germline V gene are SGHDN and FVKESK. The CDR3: CASSQGGGTDTQYF. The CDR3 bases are TGTGCCAGCAGCCAAGGCGGGGGCACAGATACGCAGTATTTT. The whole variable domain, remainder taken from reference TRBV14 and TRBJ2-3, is EAGVTQFPSHSVIEKGQTVTLRCDPISGHDNLYWYRRVMGKEIKFLLHFVKESKQDESGMPNNRFLAERTGGTYSTLKVQPAELEDSGVYFCASSQGGGTDTQYFGPGTRLTVL.

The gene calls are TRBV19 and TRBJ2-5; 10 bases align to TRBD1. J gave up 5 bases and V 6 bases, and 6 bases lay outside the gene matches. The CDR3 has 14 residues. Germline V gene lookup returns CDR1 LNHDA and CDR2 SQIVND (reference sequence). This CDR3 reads CASRPTGGAETQYF. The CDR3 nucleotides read TGTGCCAGTAGGCCGACAGGGGGCGCCGAGACCCAGTACTTC.

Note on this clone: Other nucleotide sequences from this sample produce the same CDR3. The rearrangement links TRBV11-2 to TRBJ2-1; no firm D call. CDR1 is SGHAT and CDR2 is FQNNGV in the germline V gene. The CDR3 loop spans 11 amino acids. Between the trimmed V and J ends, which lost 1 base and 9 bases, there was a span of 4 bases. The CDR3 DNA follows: TGTGCCAGCAGCTTAGCTTTTGAGCAGTTCTTC. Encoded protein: CASSLAFEQFF.

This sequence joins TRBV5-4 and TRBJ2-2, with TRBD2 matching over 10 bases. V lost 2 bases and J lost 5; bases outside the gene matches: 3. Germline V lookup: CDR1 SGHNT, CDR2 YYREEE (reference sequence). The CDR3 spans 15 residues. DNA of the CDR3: TGTGCCAGCAGCTTTGGACTAGCGGTAACCGGGGAGCTGTTTTTT. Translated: CASSFGLAVTGELFF.

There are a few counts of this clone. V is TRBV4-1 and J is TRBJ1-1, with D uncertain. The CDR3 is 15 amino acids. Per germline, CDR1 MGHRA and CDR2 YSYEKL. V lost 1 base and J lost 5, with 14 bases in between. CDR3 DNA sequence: TGCGCCAGCAGCCAAGGGGAGATGAGGGATACTGAAGCTTTCTTT. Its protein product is CASSQGEMRDTEAFF.

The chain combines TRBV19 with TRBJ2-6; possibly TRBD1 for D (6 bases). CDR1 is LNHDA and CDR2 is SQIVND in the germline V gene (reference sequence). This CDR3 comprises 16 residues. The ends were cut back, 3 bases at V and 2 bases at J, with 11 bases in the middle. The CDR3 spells CASSMVGGTGANVLTF. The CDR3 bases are TGTGCCAGTAGTATGGTAGGGGGAACTGGGGCCAACGTCCTGACTTTC.

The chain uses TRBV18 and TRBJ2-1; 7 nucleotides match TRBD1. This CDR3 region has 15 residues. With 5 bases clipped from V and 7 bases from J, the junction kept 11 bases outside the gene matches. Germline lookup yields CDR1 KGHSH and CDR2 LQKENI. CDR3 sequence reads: CASSTGVGIVNEQFF. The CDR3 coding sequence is TGTGCCAGCTCAACAGGGGTAGGGATTGTAAATGAGCAGTTCTTC. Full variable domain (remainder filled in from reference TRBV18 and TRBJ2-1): NAGVMQNPRHLVRRRGQEARLRCSPMKGHSHVYWYRQLPEEGLKFMVYLQKENIIDESGMPKERFSAEFPKEGPSILRIQQVVRGDSAAYFCASSTGVGIVNEQFFGPGTRLTVL.

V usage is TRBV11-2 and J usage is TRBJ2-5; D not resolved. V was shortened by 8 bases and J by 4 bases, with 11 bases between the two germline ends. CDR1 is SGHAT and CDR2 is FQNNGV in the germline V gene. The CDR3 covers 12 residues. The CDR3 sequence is CASSFFGETQYF. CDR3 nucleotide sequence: TGTGCCAGCTCGTTTTTCGGAGAGACCCAGTACTTC.

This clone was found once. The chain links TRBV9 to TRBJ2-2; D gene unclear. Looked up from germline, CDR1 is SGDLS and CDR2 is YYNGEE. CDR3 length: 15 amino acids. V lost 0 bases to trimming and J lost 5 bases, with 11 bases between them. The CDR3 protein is CASSVDGGRTGELFF. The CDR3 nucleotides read TGTGCCAGCAGCGTAGATGGCGGCAGAACCGGGGAGCTGTTTTTT. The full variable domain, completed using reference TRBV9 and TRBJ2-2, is DSGVTQTPKHLITATGQRVTLRCSPRSGDLSVYWYQQSLDQGLQFLIQYYNGEERAKGNILERFSAQQFPDLHSELNLSSLELGDSALYFCASSVDGGRTGELFFGEGSRLTVL.